Listed below are T cell receptor beta chains from one sample, sequenced in a study of T cell responses to AZD1222 COVID-19 vaccine. The repertoire was sequenced with immunoSEQ multiplex PCR; TCRdb's copy has only in-frame clones and lacks some. The data show tens of thousands of clones, roughly 89% seen once. The sample here was peripheral blood, taken on day 0 of AZD1222 vaccination. The receptors were sampled from an adult in good health. Both conserved end residues are part of each CDR3. A D gene is named only where the DNA matches it firmly. Not every row has a clone size; where given, it reads once, few, many or a size class.

>TRBJ2-1|.|TRBV11-3|.
TGTGCCAGCAGCTTAGGGCTGCACAATGAGCAGTTCTTC
CASSLGLHNEQFF
>TRBJ1-2|.|TRBV7-8|.
TGTGCCAGCAGCCCAGGACAGAACTATGGCTACACCTTC
CASSPGQNYGYTF
>TRBJ1-2|.|TRBV3-1/TRBV3-2|.
TGTGCCAGCAGCCAACTGACTGCCTATGGCTACACCTTC
CASSQLTAYGYTF
>TRBJ1-4|.|TRBV19|.
TGTGCCAGTAGTGGAGAGGGGGGATCTAATGAAAAACTGTTTTTT
CASSGEGGSNEKLFF
>TRBJ1-2|.|TRBV2|few
TGTGCCAGCAGTGAAGGAGAGCGCAAAGGCTACACCTTC
CASSEGERKGYTF
>TRBJ1-1|.|TRBV7-2|.
TGTGCCAGCAGCTTCGGGGGCGGGTACACTGAAGCTTTCTTT
CASSFGGGYTEAFF
>TRBJ1-2|.|TRBV7-2|.
TGTGCCAGCAGCTTAGGAGGCCAGGGGAACTATGGCTACACCTTC
CASSLGGQGNYGYTF
>TRBJ2-5|.|TRBV7-3|.
TGTGCCAGCAGCTCCCAGGACTTAGAGACCCAGTACTTC
CASSSQDLETQYF
>TRBJ2-1|.|TRBV4-3|few
TGCGCCAGCAGCCAAGCCGCAGAGGCCGCTAATGAGCAGTTCTTC
CASSQAAEAANEQFF
>TRBJ2-4|TRBD2|TRBV6-2/TRBV6-3|.
TGTGCCAGCAGTTACTTCCCAAGACTAGCAGATCGAGCCAAAAACATTCAGTACTTC
CASSYFPRLADRAKNIQYF
>TRBJ1-5|.|TRBV15|once
TGTGCCACCAGAACCTCGTTTGGGGCTGGTTGGCCCCAGCATTTT
CATRTSFGAGWPQHF
>TRBJ2-1|TRBD2|TRBV9|.
TGTGCCAGCAGGAAACCATGGTTGAAGCGGGGGTACAATGAGCAGTTCTTC
CASRKPWLKRGYNEQFF
>TRBJ1-5|.|TRBV30|.
TGTGCCTGGAGTGTCAGTATTAGCAATCAGCCCCAGCATTTT
CAWSVSISNQPQHF
>TRBJ2-1|.|TRBV4-3|.
TGCGCCAGCAGCCAAGGGCAGATAGGGAATGAGCAGTTCTTC
CASSQGQIGNEQFF
>TRBJ1-2|.|TRBV25-1|.
TGTGCCAGCAGTGAATTCATCGGGGGACCGAACTATGGCTACACCTTC
CASSEFIGGPNYGYTF
>TRBJ2-7|TRBD1|TRBV6-2/TRBV6-3|.
TGTGCCAGCAGTTGGACAGGGGGCGTCTACGAGCAGTACTTC
CASSWTGGVYEQYF
>TRBJ2-2|TRBD2|TRBV3-1/TRBV3-2|.
TGTGCCAGCAGCCTGACTAGCGGGGGGGCCGGGGAGCTGTTTTTT
CASSLTSGGAGELFF
>TRBJ2-7|.|TRBV7-2|.
TGTGCCAGCACCTCGCCCGGCAGCTCCTACGAGCAGTACTTC
CASTSPGSSYEQYF
>TRBJ1-3|TRBD1|TRBV11-2|.
TGTGCCAGCAGCTTAACCCAGGGGGCGCGTGGAAACACCATATATTTT
CASSLTQGARGNTIYF
>TRBJ1-1|.|TRBV7-2|.
TGTGCCAGCAGCTTAGCGTCAGGCACAGCTGAAGCTTTCTTT
CASSLASGTAEAFF
>TRBJ1-1|TRBD1|TRBV9|.
TGTGCCAGCATCCCTGTGGGACAGGGGGTTTCCAAAGCTTTCTTT
CASIPVGQGVSKAFF
>TRBJ1-6|.|TRBV19|.
TGTGCCAGTAGTGCCCGTCCCTATTCACCCCTCCACTTT
CASSARPYSPLHF
>TRBJ1-2|.|TRBV6-5|.
TGTGCCAGCAGTCAAACAGGAAACTATGGCTACACCTTC
CASSQTGNYGYTF
>TRBJ2-3|.|TRBV9|.
TGTGCCAGCAGCGTAGCTGTGCGCGCAGATACGCAGTATTTT
CASSVAVRADTQYF
>TRBJ1-1|.|TRBV11-1|.
TGTGCCAGCAGCTTTACCGAACAGGGCCCCGAAGCTTTCTTT
CASSFTEQGPEAFF
>TRBJ2-5|TRBD1|TRBV29-1|.
TGCAGCGTCGTACAGGGGTACCAAGAGACCCAGTACTTC
CSVVQGYQETQYF
>TRBJ1-3|.|TRBV5-6|.
TGTGCCAGCAGCTACTGGTCCGGGAACACCATATATTTT
CASSYWSGNTIYF
>TRBJ2-7|.|TRBV4-3|once
TGCGCCAGCAGCCAAACTGTGAGCTCCTACGAGCAGTACTTC
CASSQTVSSYEQYF
>TRBJ1-1|.|TRBV6-2/TRBV6-3|.
TGTGCCAGCAGCGAGGTGGGCCACCCGAACACTGAAGCTTTCTTT
CASSEVGHPNTEAFF
>TRBJ1-2|TRBD1|TRBV2|.
TGTGCCAGCAGTGCCGGGACAGACTATGGCTACACCTTC
CASSAGTDYGYTF
>TRBJ2-7|TRBD2|TRBV5-1|.
TGCGCCAGCAGCTTGGTAGCGGGGGATCAAGACGAGCAGTACTTC
CASSLVAGDQDEQYF
>TRBJ2-2|.|TRBV4-1|few
TGCGCCAGCAGGAATCTTATAGGCTTCACCGGGGAGCTGTTTTTT
CASRNLIGFTGELFF
>TRBJ2-7|TRBD2|TRBV29-1|.
TGCAGCGTCGGGGGGTACGAGCAGTACTTC
CSVGGYEQYF
>TRBJ1-5|.|TRBV6-1|few
TGTGCCAGCAGTGAAGATTGGACTCAGCCCCAGCATTTT
CASSEDWTQPQHF
>TRBJ1-2|.|TRBV6-2/TRBV6-3|once
TGTGCCAGCAGTCGCTCCGGGACACACTATGGCTACACCTTC
CASSRSGTHYGYTF
>TRBJ2-3|TRBD2|TRBV11-3|.
TGTGCCAGCAGTCATACTAGCGGGGGAGGAGATACGCAGTATTTT
CASSHTSGGGDTQYF
>TRBJ2-7|.|TRBV27|.
TGTGCCAGCAGTCCCCAGATATTGGGAGCCTACGAGCAGTACTTC
CASSPQILGAYEQYF
>TRBJ1-1|.|TRBV5-3|.
TGTGCCAGAAGCCTGGGGGAGATGAACACTGAAGCTTTCTTT
CARSLGEMNTEAFF
>TRBJ2-3|.|TRBV4-2|.
TGTGCCAGCAGCCCCACTGCGGACGGGGGAAGCACAGATACGCAGTATTTT
CASSPTADGGSTDTQYF
>TRBJ1-1|TRBD1|TRBV11-1|.
TGTGCCAGCAGCTTAGCGGACAGGGGGGTTTCTGAAGCTTTCTTT
CASSLADRGVSEAFF
>TRBJ2-7|.|TRBV24-1|once
TGTGCCACCGCCCCGGAGAGCTCCTACGAGCAGTACTTC
CATAPESSYEQYF
>TRBJ2-7|TRBD1|TRBV5-1|.
TGCGCCAGCAGCTTGGAGAGGGACAGATCCTACGAGCAGTACTTC
CASSLERDRSYEQYF
>TRBJ1-1|.|TRBV9|.
TGTGCCAGCAGCTCACCGGACACTGAAGCTTTCTTT
CASSSPDTEAFF
>TRBJ2-7|.|TRBV7-3|.
TGTGCCAGCAGCTTAAAGTGGGGCAACGAGCAGTACTTC
CASSLKWGNEQYF
>TRBJ2-3|.|TRBV7-3|.
TGTGCCAGCAGCCCGACCAGCTCCGCCGATACGCAGTATTTT
CASSPTSSADTQYF
>TRBJ2-1|.|TRBV20-1|.
TGCAGTGCCGGGGGGCGTAGTGAGCAGTTCTTC
CSAGGRSEQFF
>TRBJ2-7|.|TRBV5-7|.
TGTGCCAGCAGCTTGAGGTGCTTCAACTACGAGCAGTACTTC
CASSLRCFNYEQYF
>TRBJ1-4|.|TRBV29-1|.
TGCAGCGCTGGGTGGGGCAGGTCTAATGAAAAACTGTTTTTT
CSAGWGRSNEKLFF
>TRBJ2-1|TRBD1|TRBV6-2/TRBV6-3|.
TGTGCCAGCAGTAAATCCGGGACAGGAGCCTACAATGAGCAGTTCTTC
CASSKSGTGAYNEQFF
>TRBJ2-7|.|TRBV7-2|.
TGTGCCAGCAGCTTAGGGGGGCCGGGACCCCAGGTCATTGAGTACTTC
CASSLGGPGPQVIEYF